Below, one TCR beta chain is given with its context. TCRdb's copy holds only in-frame clones and misses some; the assay was immunoSEQ multiplex PCR. The sample lists approximately 270,000 clones, 70% to 90% occurring once. The data were taken from a study of blood T cell repertoires in COVID-19. Study-level information: COVID-19 samples from acute and convalescent phases originated in the United States, Italy and Spain.

Trimming cost V 1 base and J 0 bases; bases outside gene matches: 9. In germline, CDR1 is MGHRA, CDR2 YSYEKL. CDR3 length: 17 amino acids. This sequence originates from a woman aged 25 to 39 with COVID-19, enrolled during active disease. The sample was peripheral blood. The chain links TRBV4-1 to TRBJ2-7, with 7 bases lining up with TRBD1. CDR3: CASSQAFQGVSSYEQYF. The DNA for the CDR3 is TGCGCCAGCAGCCAAGCTTTTCAGGGGGTGAGCTCCTACGAGCAGTACTTC.